One and the same sample provided the 5 T cell receptor beta chains below, sequenced in a study of cytomegalovirus exposure and HLA in healthy donors. Profiling relied on immunoSEQ multiplex PCR, and the TCRdb table lists in-frame clones only, not all of them. The sample includes approximately 280,000 clones, roughly 90% of them seen just once. Specimen: PBMCs. All receptors come from a woman between 18 and 30 years old in good health and CMV-seronegative.

The chain links TRBV7-2 to TRBJ2-5; a possible D gene is TRBD1 (5 bases). The CDR3 is 15 residues long. Between the trimmed V and J ends, which lost 1 base and 2 bases, there was a span of 11 bases. The germline V gene has CDR1 SGHTA and CDR2 FQGNSA. CDR3 DNA sequence: TGTGCCAGCAGCTTAGGACAGACCTTTCAAGAGACCCAGTACTTC. It is translated as CASSLGQTFQETQYF.

This clone was seen a few times. The chain employs TRBV6-4 and TRBJ2-3; 7 nucleotides agree with TRBD2. Germline CDR1 is MRHNA and CDR2 is SNTAGT. This CDR3 region has 16 residues. After removal of 6 bases from V and 3 bases from J, the junction contained 12 bases not matched to a gene. The CDR3 region has the DNA TGTGCCAGCAGCATCGGTGGCGGGAGAGGGACAGATACGCAGTATTTT. Encoded protein: CASSIGGGRGTDTQYF.

The chain joins TRBV28 to TRBJ2-7; 14 bases map to TRBD2. Trimming cost V 0 bases and J 1 base; bases outside gene matches: 8. The CDR3 is 19 residues long. Germline V lookup: CDR1 MDHEN, CDR2 SYDVKM. The CDR3 DNA reads as TGTGCCAGCAGTTTATGGCCGGGACTAGCGGGAGAAGGTTCCTACGAGCAGTACTTC. Its protein is CASSLWPGLAGEGSYEQYF.

The chain employs TRBV5-1 and TRBJ2-1; tentative D call: TRBD1 (6 bases). V was cut by 1 base and J by 4 bases, with 12 bases left in between. CDR1 and CDR2 (germline): SGHRS, YFSETQ. This CDR3 is 15 amino acids long. CDR3 amino acids: CASSLSTGNYNEQFF. The CDR3 DNA sequence: TGCGCCAGCAGCTTGTCTACAGGGAATTACAATGAGCAGTTCTTC.

This clone showed up just once. The chain links TRBV5-1 to TRBJ2-3; TRBD2 agrees at 10 bases. V trimming: 3 bases; J trimming: 0 bases; junction bases outside the gene matches: 1. Per the germline V gene, CDR1 is SGHRS and CDR2 is YFSETQ. The CDR3 loop spans 15 amino acids. The CDR3 coding sequence is TGCGCCAGCAGCTCGACTAGCGGGAGCACAGATACGCAGTATTTT. This encodes CASSSTSGSTDTQYF.